This TCR beta chain was obtained from a study of beta chain features in type 1 diabetes. Whole-study results and caveats: Within each of all four CD4+ subsets, Type 1 diabetes patients had TCRB CDR3s that were moderately but significantly shorter.

This clone was picked up a small number of times. The antigen is undetermined. Donors contributed one heparinised blood draw apiece, averaging about 100 mL. Post-sort purity exceeded 95% for all sorted populations. Every bit of the isolated RNA underwent reverse transcription, so sequencing read expressed TCRB transcripts. Repertoires were generated with immunoSEQ multiplex PCR, while TCRdb's copy carries only in-frame clones and drops some. The sample lists hundreds of thousands of clones, approximately 30% occurring once. V trimming: 5 bases; J trimming: 4 bases; junction bases outside the gene matches: 9. Germline loops: CDR1 MDHEN, CDR2 SYDVKM. There are 16 residues in the CDR3.

The specimen sequenced was naive CD4+ T cells from blood. The J gene is TRBJ2-1, the V gene TRBV28; TRBD1 matches at 9 bases. This TCR was sampled from a young man in good health. CDR3 protein: CASSPHSGTGYNEQFF. The CDR3 coding sequence is TGTGCCAGCAGTCCTCACTCCGGGACAGGGTACAATGAGCAGTTCTTC.